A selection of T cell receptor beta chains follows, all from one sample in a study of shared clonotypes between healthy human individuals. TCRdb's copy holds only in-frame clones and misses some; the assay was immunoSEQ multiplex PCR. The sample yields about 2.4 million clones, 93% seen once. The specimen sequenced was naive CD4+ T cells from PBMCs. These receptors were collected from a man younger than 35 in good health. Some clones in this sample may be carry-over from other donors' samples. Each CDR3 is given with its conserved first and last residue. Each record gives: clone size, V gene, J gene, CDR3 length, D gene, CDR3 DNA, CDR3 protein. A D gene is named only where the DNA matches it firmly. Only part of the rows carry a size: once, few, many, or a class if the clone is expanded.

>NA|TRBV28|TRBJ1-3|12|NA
TGTGCCAGCAGTTTGGCCGGTCGGACCATATATTTT
CASSLAGRTIYF
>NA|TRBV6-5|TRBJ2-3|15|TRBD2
TGTGCCAGCAGTTACACGACTAGCGGCACAGATACGCAGTATTTT
CASSYTTSGTDTQYF
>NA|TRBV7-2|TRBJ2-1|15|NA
TGTGCCAGCAGCCGCAGCACCCAGAATTACAATGAGCAGTTCTTC
CASSRSTQNYNEQFF
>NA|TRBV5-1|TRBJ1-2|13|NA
TGCGCCAGCAGCTCCGACATACGGACTGGCTACACCTTC
CASSSDIRTGYTF
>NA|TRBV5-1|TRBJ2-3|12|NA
TGCGCCAGCAGACTCTTGCGAGATACGCAGTATTTT
CASRLLRDTQYF
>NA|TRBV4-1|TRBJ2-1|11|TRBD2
TGCGCCAGCCGCGGCGGGGGTGAGCAGTTCTTC
CASRGGGEQFF
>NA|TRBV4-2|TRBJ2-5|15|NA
TGTGCCAGCAGCCAAGTTCAGGGGTACGTAGAGACCCAGTACTTC
CASSQVQGYVETQYF
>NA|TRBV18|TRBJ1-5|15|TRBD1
TGTGCCAGCTCACCCGGACAGGGGGCGATACAGCCCCAGCATTTT
CASSPGQGAIQPQHF
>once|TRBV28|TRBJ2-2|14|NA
TGTGCCAGCAGTTTACAGGGAAACACCGGGGAGCTGTTTTTT
CASSLQGNTGELFF
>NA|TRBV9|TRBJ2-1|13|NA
TGTGCCAGCAGCCCCTCGGACTACAATGAGCAGTTCTTC
CASSPSDYNEQFF
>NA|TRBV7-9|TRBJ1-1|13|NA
TGTGCCAGCAGCCCTTCAGGGTACACTGAAGCTTTCTTT
CASSPSGYTEAFF
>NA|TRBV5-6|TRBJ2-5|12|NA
TGTGCCAGCAGCTTGGTCGGGGAGACCCAGTACTTC
CASSLVGETQYF
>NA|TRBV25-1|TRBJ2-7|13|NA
TGTGCCAGCAGAAGGACGGCGGCCTACGAGCAGTACTTC
CASRRTAAYEQYF
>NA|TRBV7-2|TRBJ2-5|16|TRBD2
TGTGCCAGCAGCTTAGGGGCGGGAGGGCCCCAAGAGACCCAGTACTTC
CASSLGAGGPQETQYF
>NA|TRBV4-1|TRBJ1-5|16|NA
TGCGCCAGCAGCCAACGGTCAGGGTCAGGAAATCAGCCCCAGCATTTT
CASSQRSGSGNQPQHF
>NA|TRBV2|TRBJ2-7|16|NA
TGTGCCAGCAGTGCGTCCATGACAGCGGCCTCCTACGAGCAGTACTTC
CASSASMTAASYEQYF